This is a list of T cell receptor beta chains from one sample in a study of cytomegalovirus exposure and HLA in healthy donors. This table comes from immunoSEQ multiplex PCR, and its TCRdb copy is limited to in-frame clones, with some not included. The sample records around 150,000 clones, about 80% being singletons. Sequencing input: PBMCs. These receptors were obtained from a man aged 25 to 40 in good health. Both conserved end residues are part of each CDR3. A D gene is named only where the DNA matches it firmly. Expanded clones get a size class; other rows say once, few or many, or leave the size out.

size,J,V,D,CDR3,DNA
.,TRBJ2-7,TRBV7-3,TRBD2,CASSLLAGGDYEQYF,TGTGCCAGCAGCCTGCTAGCGGGAGGAGACTACGAGCAGTACTTC
.,TRBJ1-3,TRBV7-2,.,CASSLVGAGNTIYF,TGTGCCAGCAGCTTAGTGGGGGCCGGAAACACCATATATTTT
once,TRBJ1-2,TRBV27,.,CASSLSKGYGYTF,TGTGCCAGCAGTTTATCGAAGGGGTACGGCTACACCTTC
.,TRBJ1-1,TRBV10-2,TRBD1,CASRGQGYTEAFF,TGCGCCAGCAGGGGACAGGGATACACTGAAGCTTTCTTT
.,TRBJ2-1,TRBV5-1,TRBD2,CASSLALAASFEQFF,TGCGCCAGCAGCTTGGCGCTAGCGGCCTCCTTTGAGCAGTTCTTC
.,TRBJ2-5,TRBV5-1,.,CASSLGGGRFETQYF,TGCGCCAGCAGCTTGGGAGGAGGGCGGTTCGAGACCCAGTACTTC
.,TRBJ2-3,TRBV7-9,.,CASSPLAGRGTDTQYF,TGTGCCAGCAGCCCCCTCGCGGGACGGGGCACAGATACGCAGTATTTT
.,TRBJ1-1,TRBV6-5,TRBD1,CASSYWGRDREAFF,TGTGCCAGCAGTTACTGGGGCAGGGACAGGGAAGCTTTCTTT
.,TRBJ1-4,TRBV15,.,CATSRDRGVEKLFF,TGTGCCACCAGCAGGGACCGGGGGGTTGAAAAACTGTTTTTT
.,TRBJ1-2,TRBV11-2,.,CASSLTGLANYGYTF,TGTGCCAGCAGCTTGACAGGACTAGCTAACTATGGCTACACCTTC
.,TRBJ2-1,TRBV15,TRBD2,CATSRVTSGSNEQFF,TGTGCCACCAGCAGAGTAACTAGCGGGAGCAATGAGCAGTTCTTC
.,TRBJ1-1,TRBV9,TRBD1,CASSVGQGDSAFF,TGTGCCAGCAGCGTTGGACAGGGAGACTCAGCTTTCTTT
once,TRBJ2-2,TRBV11-3,TRBD1,CASSFRTGRGTGELFF,TGTGCCAGCAGCTTCAGGACAGGGCGAGGGACCGGGGAGCTGTTTTTT
few,TRBJ2-1,TRBV5-5,TRBD2,CASSPGGGAGGYNEQFF,TGTGCCAGCAGCCCTGGTGGGGGAGCGGGAGGATACAATGAGCAGTTCTTC
once,TRBJ1-5,TRBV13,.,CASSLGQGEVANQPQHF,TGTGCCAGCAGCTTAGGACAGGGCGAGGTGGCCAATCAGCCCCAGCATTTT
.,TRBJ2-1,TRBV23-1,TRBD2,CASSQSDRLAAAGQFF,TGCGCCAGCAGTCAATCGGACCGACTAGCGGCGGCGGGGCAGTTCTTC
.,TRBJ1-1,TRBV7-9,.,CASSLAQNTEAFF,TGTGCCAGCAGCTTAGCACAGAACACTGAAGCTTTCTTT
.,TRBJ2-2,TRBV9,.,CASSASSSGELFF,TGTGCCAGCAGCGCTTCTAGCAGCGGGGAGCTGTTTTTT
.,TRBJ2-7,TRBV19,TRBD2,CASSIAASGSDYEQYF,TGTGCCAGTAGTATAGCGGCTAGCGGGAGTGACTACGAGCAGTACTTC
.,TRBJ2-4,TRBV27,TRBD2,CASSLWSGRGKNIQYF,TGTGCCAGCAGTTTATGGAGCGGGAGAGGGAAAAACATTCAGTACTTC
few,TRBJ2-7,TRBV27,.,CASSLDNSGYEQYF,TGTGCCAGCAGTTTAGATAATAGCGGCTACGAGCAGTACTTC
.,TRBJ2-7,TRBV6-5,TRBD2,CASSYTGLAGGNEQYF,TGTGCCAGCAGTTACACGGGACTAGCGGGAGGAAACGAGCAGTACTTC
few,TRBJ1-5,TRBV10-3,.,CAISERGGSNQPQHF,TGTGCCATCAGTGAGAGGGGGGGTAGCAATCAGCCCCAGCATTTT
.,TRBJ2-7,TRBV5-1,TRBD1,CASSWGTGGGEEQYF,TGCGCCAGCAGCTGGGGGACAGGGGGTGGAGAGGAGCAGTACTTC
.,TRBJ2-5,TRBV7-9,TRBD1,CASSSHAGTGVQETQYF,TGTGCCAGCAGCTCGCACGCGGGGACAGGGGTTCAAGAGACCCAGTACTTC
.,TRBJ2-7,TRBV11-3,.,CASSLRGGTDYEQYF,TGTGCCAGCAGCTTGAGAGGCGGGACGGACTACGAGCAGTACTTC
few,TRBJ1-1,TRBV6-6,TRBD1,CASSTGGRTEAFF,TGTGCCAGCAGTACAGGGGGCCGGACTGAAGCTTTCTTT
few,TRBJ1-4,TRBV2,.,CASSDSLGATNEKLFF,TGTGCCAGCAGTGACAGCCTAGGGGCGACTAATGAAAAACTGTTTTTT
.,TRBJ2-1,TRBV7-8,TRBD2,CASSLSSGYNNEQFF,TGTGCCAGCAGCTTGTCTAGCGGGTATAACAATGAGCAGTTCTTC
.,TRBJ1-5,TRBV27,TRBD1,CASSPETGWAQPQHF,TGTGCCAGCAGCCCAGAGACAGGGTGGGCTCAGCCCCAGCATTTT
.,TRBJ2-1,TRBV7-9,.,CASSFPPLAVEQFF,TGTGCCAGCAGCTTCCCCCCTCTAGCAGTTGAGCAGTTCTTC
.,TRBJ1-6,TRBV20-1,.,CSANEDSPLHF,TGCAGTGCTAATGAGGATTCACCCCTCCACTTT
.,TRBJ2-1,TRBV28,.,CASSPGEIQFF,TGTGCCAGCAGTCCTGGGGAGATCCAGTTCTTC
.,TRBJ2-3,TRBV2,TRBD2,CASSDGGSWSFYTDTQYF,TGTGCCAGCAGTGATGGCGGGAGTTGGTCTTTTTACACAGATACGCAGTATTTT
.,TRBJ2-2,TRBV11-3,.,CASTGGGGRGNTGELFF,TGTGCCAGCACAGGTGGGGGCGGGAGAGGGAACACCGGGGAGCTGTTTTTT
.,TRBJ2-2,TRBV5-1,TRBD2,CASRPAGVAGELFF,TGCGCCAGCAGGCCAGCGGGAGTGGCCGGGGAGCTGTTTTTT
.,TRBJ2-3,TRBV29-1,TRBD2,CSVEETSGTVRDTQYF,TGCAGCGTTGAAGAGACTAGCGGGACCGTACGAGATACGCAGTATTTT
.,TRBJ1-1,TRBV12-1,.,CASSFGPGQGVGAFF,TGTGCCAGCAGCTTTGGGCCGGGACAGGGAGTTGGAGCTTTCTTT
.,TRBJ2-7,TRBV5-1,TRBD2,CASSLGLTSYSYEQYF,TGCGCCAGCAGCTTGGGGCTGACTAGCTACTCCTACGAGCAGTACTTC
.,TRBJ2-3,TRBV6-5,.,CASSYRGGREDTQYF,TGTGCCAGCAGTTACAGGGGGGGGCGCGAAGATACGCAGTATTTT
.,TRBJ2-3,TRBV7-9,TRBD2,CASSLASGRAPDTQYF,TGTGCCAGCAGCTTAGCTAGCGGGAGGGCGCCAGATACGCAGTATTTT
.,TRBJ2-2,TRBV7-2,TRBD2,CASSFRGANTGELFF,TGTGCCAGCAGCTTTCGGGGGGCGAACACCGGGGAGCTGTTTTTT
.,TRBJ2-4,TRBV7-8,.,CASSLGMRLAKNIQYF,TGTGCCAGCAGCTTAGGTATGCGGCTAGCCAAAAACATTCAGTACTTC
few,TRBJ2-5,TRBV6-5,TRBD1,CASSYSGATGKETQYF,TGTGCCAGCAGTTACTCAGGGGCGACAGGGAAAGAGACCCAGTACTTC
.,TRBJ2-5,TRBV11-3,TRBD2,CASSGGGQETQYF,TGTGCCAGCAGCGGCGGGGGGCAGGAGACCCAGTACTTC
.,TRBJ1-1,TRBV25-1,TRBD1,CASSRQGLTEAFF,TGTGCCAGCAGTCGACAGGGACTCACTGAAGCTTTCTTT
.,TRBJ1-2,TRBV6-5,.,CASSYAGPQYGYTF,TGTGCCAGCAGTTACGCGGGACCGCAGTATGGCTACACCTTC
.,TRBJ2-1,TRBV5-8,TRBD1,CASSWGQVWNNEQFF,TGTGCCAGCAGCTGGGGACAGGTCTGGAACAATGAGCAGTTCTTC
.,TRBJ2-1,TRBV10-3,TRBD2,CAISEASGHSYNEQFF,TGTGCCATCAGTGAGGCTAGCGGACACTCCTACAATGAGCAGTTCTTC
.,TRBJ2-1,TRBV29-1,TRBD2,CSVDWLAGIDEQFF,TGCAGCGTTGATTGGCTAGCGGGAATCGATGAGCAGTTCTTC
.,TRBJ2-1,TRBV29-1,TRBD1,CSVLQGASHYYNEQFF,TGCAGCGTTCTACAGGGGGCGAGTCATTACTACAATGAGCAGTTCTTC
.,TRBJ2-7,TRBV7-2,TRBD1,CASSYRDRSYEQYF,TGTGCCAGCAGCTACCGGGACAGGTCCTACGAGCAGTACTTC
.,TRBJ1-1,TRBV9,.,CAGEEDEAFF,TGTGCCGGGGAGGAGGACGAAGCTTTCTTT
.,TRBJ2-7,TRBV5-1,TRBD1,CASSAGTGRDEQYF,TGCGCCAGCAGTGCCGGGACAGGGAGGGATGAGCAGTACTTC
.,TRBJ1-1,TRBV7-8,.,CASSFEAVLNTEAFF,TGTGCCAGCAGCTTCGAGGCGGTCTTGAACACTGAAGCTTTCTTT
.,TRBJ2-1,TRBV5-6,TRBD2,CASTPRKAGGRARYNEQFF,TGTGCCAGCACCCCGCGTAAGGCGGGCGGGAGGGCCAGGTACAATGAGCAGTTCTTC
.,TRBJ2-7,TRBV5-1,.,CASSDSYEQYF,TGCGCCAGCAGCGACAGCTACGAGCAGTACTTC
.,TRBJ2-7,TRBV19,TRBD2,CASSPRTSGNYEQYF,TGTGCCAGTAGTCCCCGGACTAGCGGGAACTACGAGCAGTACTTC
.,TRBJ2-1,TRBV9,TRBD2,CASSVGLAGGPHNEQFF,TGTGCCAGCAGCGTGGGACTAGCGGGAGGGCCCCACAATGAGCAGTTCTTC